One T cell receptor beta chain is described in this entry. The CDR3 spans 12 residues. From germline, CDR1 is SGHRS and CDR2 YFSETQ. Between the trimmed V and J ends, which lost 5 bases and 2 bases, there was a span of 7 bases. Generated by immunoSEQ multiplex PCR, the TCRdb table keeps only in-frame clones and is missing some. The table has tens of thousands of clones, roughly 88% seen once. The data were taken from a study of T cells in localized non-small cell lung cancer. The chain employs TRBV5-1 and TRBJ1-1; D unresolved. The clonotype originates from a male donor at least 60 years old with stage III squamous cell lung carcinoma. Sample: peripheral blood, taken before any cancer treatment. The DNA of the CDR3 is TGCGCCAGCAGGAGAATCAACACTGAAGCTTTCTTT. This gives the protein CASRRINTEAFF.